The 13 T cell receptor beta chains below were found in one sample sequenced in a study of spatial heterogeneity in lung cancer. The study, taken as a whole, reports: It was found that expanded intratumoral alpha and beta TCR counts tracked tumor mutation counts.

No antigen has been assigned to these receptors. One entry per CDR3 protein results from TCRdb running MiXCR on the 5' RACE reads. The profile shows over 5,500 distinct CDR3 sequences, over 13% of them singletons. The sample's time point: sample taken at primary tumor resection. The specimen comprised lung tumor tissue, sampled at surgery. The origin of the receptors is a male donor with early-stage non-small cell lung cancer.

A remark on this clonotype: The size of this beta chain means little, since it is a stray read in a library made for alpha chains. The J gene is TRBJ2-1, the V gene TRBV7-2; D gene unclear. This CDR3 has 11 amino acids. Trimming took 2 bases from V and 8 from J, leaving 4 bases between them. In germline, CDR1 is SGHTA, CDR2 FQGNSA. The CDR3 loop reads CASSLSYEQFF. For the CDR3, the DNA is TGTGCCAGCAGCTTAAGCTATGAGCAGTTCTTC.

For this clonotype: This beta chain turned up in a library designed for alpha chains; as an off-target read, its abundance says little. The rearrangement joins TRBV3-1 to TRBJ1-2; tentative D call: TRBD1 (6 bases). V was cut by 5 bases and J by 3 bases, with 13 bases left in between. Germline V gene lookup returns CDR1 LGHDT and CDR2 YNNKEL (reference sequence). The CDR3 sequence is 14 residues long. CDR3 nucleotides: TGTGCCAGCAGCGTTGAGGGGGACCACTATGGCTACACCTTC. Translation: CASSVEGDHYGYTF.

Note on this clonotype: This beta chain is a stray read from a library made for alpha chains; its abundance is not meaningful. The rearrangement uses TRBV20-1 and TRBJ1-1; D is unclear. Germline V lookup: CDR1 DFQATT, CDR2 SNEGSKA (reference sequence). This CDR3 has 11 residues. Trimming shortened V by 4 bases and J by 6 bases, and 9 bases separated the two germline ends. CDR3 protein: CSATPKPEAFF. In nucleotides, the CDR3 is TGCAGTGCTACCCCAAAACCTGAAGCTTTCTTT.

This clonotype was recorded at least ten times. For a library built for alpha chains, this beta chain is a stray read; little rests on its size. The CDR3 region has the DNA TGTGCCAGAAGCGAGACAGGATCGGTCTCCTATAATTCACCCCTCCACTTT. This translates into CARSETGSVSYNSPLHF. This chain uses TRBV5-3 with TRBJ1-6; the D gene is possibly TRBD1 (6 bases). TRBV5-3 is sorted into the ORF group, with uncertain function. The length of the CDR3 is 17 residues. V was trimmed by 4 bases and J by 0 bases, leaving 14 bases between them.

Points on this clonotype: This beta chain is an unintended read in a library built for alpha chains; its size means little. This chain links TRBV11-3 with TRBJ2-2, with no clear D. Deletions cut 5 bases from V and 3 bases from J, with 4 bases between. The CDR3 contains 12 residues. Looked up from germline, CDR1 is SGHNT and CDR2 is YENEEA. The CDR3 DNA reads TGTGCCAGCAGCCTTGACACCGGGGAGCTGTTTTTT. Protein sequence: CASSLDTGELFF.

Ten or more counts support this clonotype. This beta chain is off target for a library built for alpha chains, so its abundance means little. The gene calls are TRBV20-1 and TRBJ1-1; no reliable D call. V was cut by 5 bases and J by 1 base, with 11 bases left in between. The CDR3 spans 13 residues. Germline CDR1 is DFQATT and CDR2 is SNEGSKA (reference sequence). The DNA for the CDR3 is TGCAGTGCTCAGTCATTCGGGAACACTGAAGCTTTCTTT. Its protein is CSAQSFGNTEAFF.

To note about this clonotype: Because the library targeted alpha chains, this beta chain is an off-target read whose size means little. The CDR3 DNA follows: TGTGCCAGCAGCCAGGGACTAGCGGGGCGCAATGAGCAGTTCTTC. Its protein product is CASSQGLAGRNEQFF. The V call is TRBV11-2, the J call TRBJ2-1; 13 bases line up with TRBD2. Per the germline V gene, CDR1 is SGHAT and CDR2 is FQNNGV. The length of the CDR3 is 15 residues. Trimming cost V 5 bases and J 6 bases; bases outside gene matches: 4.

By share, this clonotype counts as medium-sized (0.01 to 0.1%). This beta chain came through as a stray read in a library set up for alpha chains, and its size says little. The V call is TRBV4-1, the J call TRBJ2-7, with D tentatively TRBD1 (5 bases). Trimming shortened V by 3 bases and J by 5 bases, and 14 bases separated the two germline ends. The CDR3 contains 14 residues. The germline gives CDR1 MGHRA, CDR2 YSYEKL. The CDR3: CASSQGPGLNEQYF. The CDR3 DNA follows: TGCGCCAGCAGCCAGGGTCCAGGGCTCAACGAGCAGTACTTC.

In this sample, this clonotype is medium-sized. This beta chain turned up in a library designed for alpha chains; as an off-target read, its abundance says little. This rearrangement joins TRBV6-1 to TRBJ1-2; D is undetermined. Trimming took 2 bases from V and 8 from J, leaving 12 bases between them. Germline V gene lookup returns CDR1 MNHNS and CDR2 SASEGT. The CDR3 covers 13 residues. The CDR3 here is CASSERLLWGYTF. In nucleotides, the CDR3 is TGTGCCAGCAGTGAACGGCTGTTATGGGGCTACACCTTC.

On this clonotype itself: A library prepared for alpha chains yielded this beta chain as an off-target read; its size is of little meaning. The chain recombines TRBV27 with TRBJ1-1; D is unresolved. The germline gives CDR1 MNHEY, CDR2 SMNVEV (reference sequence). The ends were cut back, 0 bases at V and 5 bases at J, with 10 bases in the middle. The CDR3 is 14 amino acids. This CDR3 is CASSLSGRKTEAFF. CDR3 bases: TGTGCCAGCAGTTTATCAGGGCGGAAGACTGAAGCTTTCTTT.

This clonotype was observed a few times. This beta chain is an unintended read in a library built for alpha chains; its size means little. The J gene is TRBJ1-6, the V gene TRBV11-3; 7 bases are a match to TRBD1. CDR1 SGHNT and CDR2 YENEEA come from the germline V gene. CDR3 length: 14 residues. The V gene end was trimmed by 1 base and the J gene end by 7 bases; junction bases not matched to a gene: 1. The CDR3 reads CASSLVGGNSPLHF. The CDR3 DNA reads as TGTGCCAGCAGCTTAGTAGGGGGCAATTCACCCCTCCACTTT. Based on the CDR3 plus reference TRBV11-3 and TRBJ1-6, the full variable domain is EAGVVQSPRYKIIEKKQPVAFWCNPISGHNTLYWYLQNLGQGPELLIRYENEEAVDDSQLPKDRFSAERLKGVDSTLKIQPAELGDSAVYLCASSLVGGNSPLHFGNGTRLTVT.

By share, this clonotype ranks as medium-sized. Because the library targeted alpha chains, this beta chain is an off-target read whose size means little. This chain joins TRBV9 and TRBJ1-6; D remains ambiguous. Looked up from germline, CDR1 is SGDLS and CDR2 is YYNGEE. V gave up 4 bases and J gave up 11 bases, with 13 bases separating them. The CDR3 length is 13 residues. For the CDR3, the DNA is TGTGCCAGCAGCACGGACCCTGGGGCACCCCTCCACTTT. The encoded protein is CASSTDPGAPLHF.

Points on this clonotype: This beta chain turned up in a library designed for alpha chains; as an off-target read, its abundance says little. The V and J genes are TRBV24-1 and TRBJ2-7, with TRBD2 as a possible D gene (6 bases). Germline lookup yields CDR1 KGHDR and CDR2 SFDVKD. Trimming took 4 bases from V and 4 from J, leaving 16 bases between them. This CDR3 has 15 residues. In DNA, the CDR3 is TGTGCCACCAGTGACCCCGGAGGGCCGAGTTACGAGCAGTACTTC. Protein product: CATSDPGGPSYEQYF.